Below, 3 T cell receptor beta chains from the same sample are listed, as sequenced in a study of cytomegalovirus exposure and HLA in healthy donors. The study ran its PCR with 60 Vbeta and 13 Jbeta primers. Some clones are missing from TCRdb's copy, which holds only in-frame ones; the method was immunoSEQ multiplex PCR. The table has some 130,000 clones, 80% seen once. Sequenced sample: PBMCs. Receptors originate from a man under 40 in good health and CMV-seronegative.

The genes are TRBV6-1 and TRBJ2-3; 11 nucleotides align to TRBD1. The V gene's germline CDR1 is MNHNS and CDR2 SASEGT. Trimming took 1 base from V and 3 from J; bases not matched to a gene: 3. The CDR3 is 16 amino acids. The CDR3 here is CASSEVWDRGTDTQYF. As DNA, the CDR3 is TGTGCCAGCAGTGAAGTGTGGGACAGGGGGACAGATACGCAGTATTTT.

The chain is built from TRBV4-2 and TRBJ1-1, with D perhaps matching TRBD1 (5 bases). V shed 1 base and J shed 5 bases, with 11 bases lying between them. The CDR3 is made up of 14 amino acids. The germline gives CDR1 LGHNA, CDR2 YNFKEQ. CDR3 in DNA: TGTGCCAGCAGCCAAGGTCGGGCAGGGACTGAAGCTTTCTTT. Amino acid sequence: CASSQGRAGTEAFF.

V and J are TRBV10-3 and TRBJ1-2; a possible D gene is TRBD1 (5 bases). Germline V lookup: CDR1 ENHRY, CDR2 SYGVKD. V lost 0 bases and J lost 6, with 11 bases in between. The CDR3 sequence is 14 residues long. This CDR3 is CAISESVRGDGYTF. The CDR3 bases are TGTGCCATCAGTGAGTCGGTGCGGGGCGATGGCTACACCTTC.